Below, 21 T cell receptor beta chains from the same sample are listed, as sequenced in a study of patients and donors after allogeneic stem cell transplantation. TCRdb re-called the RT-PCR reads through MiXCR, storing one row per CDR3 protein. The data hold 160,000 or so distinct CDR3 sequences, with nearly 25% observed a single time. Sequenced input: blood, either unsorted or a sorted T cell fraction (not recorded which). Source of these receptors: a human donor who was either an allogeneic HSCT recipient or a stem cell or donor lymphocyte infusion donor (not recorded which). It is not recorded whose cells these are; they may come from a transplant donor.

The gene calls are TRBV7-3 and TRBJ2-3; D is possibly TRBD1 (5 bases). This CDR3 has 14 amino acids. Trimming took 0 bases from V and 4 from J, leaving 8 bases between them. Germline loops: CDR1 SGHTA, CDR2 FQGTGA. CDR3 DNA: TGTGCCAGCAGCTTAACCAGGGTTGCAGATACGCAGTATTTT. Its protein product is CASSLTRVADTQYF. Complete variable domain (other parts from reference TRBV7-3 and TRBJ2-3): GAGVSQTPSNKVTEKGKYVELRCDPISGHTALYWYRQSLGQGPEFLIYFQGTGAADDSGLPNDRFFAVRPEGSVSTLKIQRTERGDSAVYLCASSLTRVADTQYFGPGTRLTVL.

CDR3 protein: CSVGHNNSPLHF. CDR3 bases: TGCAGCGTTGGACATAATAATTCACCCCTCCACTTT. The genes are TRBV29-1 and TRBJ1-6; D gene ambiguous. The CDR3 is 12 amino acids. Germline V CDR1 and CDR2: SQVTM, ANQGSEA. Trimming took 4 bases from V and 5 from J, leaving 6 bases between them. Using reference TRBV29-1 and TRBJ1-6 for the parts outside the CDR3, the full variable domain is SAVISQKPSRDICQRGTSLTIQCQVDSQVTMMFWYRQQPGQSLTLIATANQGSEATYESGFVIDKFPISRPNLTFSTLTVSNMSPEDSSIYLCSVGHNNSPLHFGNGTRLTVT.

The rearrangement joins TRBV13 to TRBJ1-6, with 9 bases fitting TRBD1. The trim removed 5 bases at V and 9 bases at J, leaving 11 bases unmatched. The CDR3 loop spans 16 amino acids. The germline V gene encodes CDR1 PRHDT and CDR2 FYEKMQ (reference sequence). The DNA for the CDR3 is TGTGCCAGCAGCATCTTTACAGGGGGCATCGGTTCACCCCTCCACTTT. As protein: CASSIFTGGIGSPLHF.

This clonotype was picked up a small number of times. V is TRBV7-9 and J is TRBJ2-1; D gene uncertain. V lost 3 bases and J lost 7, with 19 bases in between. This CDR3 comprises 16 residues. Germline V gene lookup returns CDR1 SEHNR and CDR2 FQNEAQ (reference sequence). The CDR3 DNA follows: TGTGCCAGCAGCTTGGGAACAGCCACAGTTGAAAATGAGCAGTTCTTC. It yields the protein CASSLGTATVENEQFF.

This chain links TRBV7-9 with TRBJ1-2; D not certain. V lost 4 bases, J lost 1 base, and 16 bases lay in between. CDR1 is SEHNR, CDR2 FQNEAQ, per germline (reference sequence). The CDR3 spans 16 residues. The CDR3, as DNA: TGTGCCAGCAGCTCCCCCCCGTTGAAAGATAACTATGGCTACACCTTC. Its translation: CASSSPPLKDNYGYTF.

V usage is TRBV5-1 and J usage is TRBJ1-5; D unresolved. Deletions cut 0 bases from V and 0 bases from J, with 7 bases between. CDR1 SGHRS and CDR2 YFSETQ come from the germline V gene. The CDR3 sequence is 15 residues long. DNA of the CDR3: TGCGCCAGCAGCTTGGTTTCCGGTAGCAATCAGCCCCAGCATTTT. It specifies CASSLVSGSNQPQHF. Complete variable domain (other parts from reference TRBV5-1 and TRBJ1-5): KAGVTQTPRYLIKTRGQQVTLSCSPISGHRSVSWYQQTPGQGLQFLFEYFSETQRNKGNFPGRFSGRQFSNSRSEMNVSTLELGDSALYLCASSLVSGSNQPQHFGDGTRLSIL.

This clonotype was recorded a few times. V and J are TRBV12-3 or TRBV12-4 and TRBJ1-4; D is uncertain. Trimming cost V 3 bases and J 7 bases, with 12 bases left between them. The CDR3 has 14 residues. The CDR3 DNA sequence: TGTGCCAGCAGTTTTACCCTCCCCTCTGAAAAACTGTTTTTT. Amino acids: CASSFTLPSEKLFF.

This chain joins TRBV6-6 and TRBJ2-5; D gene unclear. V lost 0 bases to trimming and J lost 4 bases, with 9 bases between them. The CDR3 runs 14 residues. CDR1 is MNHNY and CDR2 is SVGAGI in the germline V gene (reference sequence). CDR3 in amino acids: CASSYSVRGETQYF. CDR3 DNA: TGTGCCAGCAGTTACTCCGTGCGTGGAGAGACCCAGTACTTC.

This chain links TRBV14 with TRBJ2-3, with D perhaps matching TRBD2 (6 bases). The CDR3 is 14 amino acids. The germline gives CDR1 SGHDN, CDR2 FVKESK. Trimming took 0 bases from V and 5 from J, leaving 9 bases between them. This CDR3 reads CASSQDGGEDTQYF. CDR3 bases: TGTGCCAGCAGCCAAGATGGCGGGGAAGATACGCAGTATTTT.

This clonotype was seen a single time. The gene calls are TRBV11-3 and TRBJ2-5, with D possibly called TRBD1 or TRBD2 (5 bases each). Germline V lookup: CDR1 SGHNT, CDR2 YENEEA. CDR3 size: 17 residues. Trimming cost V 7 bases and J 7 bases, with 28 bases left between them. Here the CDR3 DNA reads TGTGCCAGCACTAGTACGGGCCGGGGCAATAGGGCGGGGACCCAGTACTTC. Protein sequence: CASTSTGRGNRAGTQYF.

The chain combines TRBV20-1 with TRBJ2-2; the D gene is possibly TRBD2 (6 bases). Trimming removed 0 bases from V and 1 base from J, with 9 bases in between. Germline V gene lookup returns CDR1 DFQATT and CDR2 SNEGSKA (reference sequence). The CDR3 loop spans 15 amino acids. Here the CDR3 reads CSARDRGMNTGELFF. CDR3 bases: TGCAGTGCTAGAGATCGGGGGATGAACACCGGGGAGCTGTTTTTT.

V gene TRBV29-1 combines with J gene TRBJ2-2; D is undetermined. Looked up from germline, CDR1 is SQVTM and CDR2 is ANQGSEA. This CDR3 comprises 12 residues. The V and J ends lost 7 bases and 4 bases respectively, with 10 bases between them. The CDR3 DNA sequence: TGCAGCGCCAGCCTGGGCACCGGGGAGCTGTTTTTT. Translation gives CSASLGTGELFF.

The CDR3 spells CASSLGQGARGYTF. The DNA for the CDR3 is TGCGCCAGCAGCCTCGGACAGGGGGCCCGGGGCTACACCTTC. The genes are TRBV4-1 and TRBJ1-2; 11 bases are a match to TRBD1. In germline, CDR1 is MGHRA, CDR2 YSYEKL. V shed 4 bases and J 8 bases; nucleotides not matched to a gene: 6. The CDR3 has 14 residues.

CDR3 loop: CASSQAAAPYYEQYF. The CDR3 DNA sequence: TGTGCCAGCAGCCAAGCGGCTGCTCCCTATTACGAGCAGTACTTC. The genes are TRBV14 and TRBJ2-7; D remains unclear. CDR3 length: 15 amino acids. Looked up from germline, CDR1 is SGHDN and CDR2 is FVKESK. V was cut by 1 base and J by 4 bases, with 14 bases left in between.

This clonotype has more than one count but fewer than ten. The gene calls are TRBV12-3 or TRBV12-4 and TRBJ2-6, with a possible D match to TRBD2 (5 bases). V lost 8 bases to trimming and J lost 1 base, with 15 bases between them. The CDR3 is 16 residues long. CDR3 protein: CASLLRVRSGANVLTF. As DNA, the CDR3 is TGTGCCAGCCTTCTGAGGGTCCGTTCTGGGGCCAACGTCCTGACTTTC.

V usage is TRBV7-2 and J usage is TRBJ1-4, with a tentative D call TRBD1 (5 bases). In germline, CDR1 is SGHTA, CDR2 FQGNSA. The CDR3 sequence is 15 residues long. The germline V and J ends were trimmed by 5 bases and 0 bases, with 10 bases remaining between them. The CDR3 region is CASSITGATNEKLFF. CDR3 nucleotide sequence: TGTGCCAGCAGCATTACAGGCGCAACTAATGAAAAACTGTTTTTT.

The V and J genes are TRBV20-1 and TRBJ1-1; 8 nucleotides align to TRBD1. Germline CDR1 is DFQATT and CDR2 is SNEGSKA (reference sequence). Trimming took 3 bases from V and 5 from J; bases not matched to a gene: 5. CDR3 length: 13 residues. The CDR3 here is CSARTGVWTEAFF. The CDR3 DNA sequence: TGCAGTGCTAGGACAGGGGTGTGGACTGAAGCTTTCTTT.

This clonotype was recorded a few times. This chain connects TRBV21-1 to TRBJ1-2; the D call of TRBD1 is as the table states it, not checked on the DNA. TRBV21-1 is recorded as a pseudogene. The CDR3 runs 16 residues. This CDR3 is CASRKSQGGGLPGYTF. Here the CDR3 DNA reads TGTGCCAGCCGCAAAAGCCAGGGGGGAGGCCTTCCCGGCTACACCTTC.

The gene calls are TRBV20-1 and TRBJ2-1; 7 nucleotides agree with TRBD2. Germline values: CDR1 DFQATT, CDR2 SNEGSKA (reference sequence). CDR3 length: 14 amino acids. V lost 5 bases and J lost 3; bases outside the gene matches: 7. In DNA, the CDR3 is TGCAGTGCTTACCCCGGGACTATCTACAATGAGCAGTTCTTC. Residues: CSAYPGTIYNEQFF.

The V call is TRBV2, the J call TRBJ2-3, with D uncertain. V was clipped by 7 bases and J by 2 bases, with 10 bases between them. Germline values: CDR1 SNHLY, CDR2 FYNNEI. This CDR3 comprises 13 residues. CDR3: CASTGRPTDTQYF. The CDR3 region has the DNA TGTGCCAGCACTGGACGGCCCACAGATACGCAGTATTTT.

This clonotype has just a few counts. The CDR3 bases are TGTGCCAGCAGCCCACGGACAGGGGAAAATGGCTACACCTTC. Its translation: CASSPRTGENGYTF. J is TRBJ1-2 and V is TRBV5-6; 9 positions agree with TRBD1. Trimming at V came to 4 bases and at J to 6 bases, leaving 7 bases not matched to a gene. This CDR3 has 14 amino acids. Looked up from germline, CDR1 is SGHDT and CDR2 is YYEEEE.